Reported below is one T cell receptor (beta chain). In its sample, this clonotype was seen many times. The specificity of this receptor is unknown. Per-nucleotide qualities are absent, and no much larger clonotype sits a single base away. Synthesis of TCR cDNA relied on 5'RACE template switching, a step that introduced a universal primer site along with unique molecular identifiers. cDNA synthesis was primed from both the TCR alpha and TCR beta constant segments. Library amplification used two PCR steps, and the second PCR step added sample barcodes and sequencing adapters. Libraries were sequenced on Illumina HiSeq 2500 (2x100 bp) or NovaSeq (2x150 bp). As for the original processing: Demultiplexing of reads and collapsing into UMI consensus sequences were performed with MIGEC, and V(D)J alignment was carried out with MiXCR. Vaccine-responding clonotypes were defined with edgeR using replicate PBMC samples, requiring FDR below 0.01 and a log2 fold change above 5 up to day 15. CD4 or CD8 identity was assigned to each bulk clonotype according to whether the clonotype was present at higher abundance in the sequenced CD4 repertoire or the sequenced CD8 repertoire. TCRdb reprocessed the public reads (quality trimming at Q25 with fastp, clone calling with MiXCR) and kept in-frame beta chains. CDR3 protein sequences are deduplicated, and each keeps its most common genes and DNA. TCRdb, not the original authors, processed these V and J calls. The sample contains 300,000 to 400,000 distinct CDR3 sequences, around 8.1% of them found a single time. Of the sample, around 17% falls within the top ten clones.

The sample's treatment or condition label, in plain terms: live attenuated yellow fever vaccine strain. At every blood-draw timepoint, two biological replicates of bulk PBMCs were collected. A standard Ficoll-Paque protocol was used to isolate PBMCs from peripheral blood. TriZol was used to extract RNA from bulk PBMCs, CD4 and CD8 fractions, and dextramer-positive and dextramer-negative fractions. The data stem from a study of T cells after yellow fever vaccination (dated by TCRdb to the late 2010s). Study-level background: The SMART-Seq v4 Ultra Low Input RNA kit was used to prepare libraries from fractions with low cell numbers. Blood was collected at multiple timepoints before and after primary and secondary immunization, and bulk PBMC replicates and cell subsets were isolated. To track T-cell clones before and after primary and booster YFV17D yellow fever vaccination, bulk TCR alpha and beta repertoires were sequenced longitudinally. Two healthy male donors, one aged 18 to 30 and one aged 30 to 40 years, made up the cohort.

The paper as a whole reports these results and caveats: After the booster, most clones that had expanded after primary vaccination were detected again (roughly 96% of CD4 and around nine tenths of CD8), suggesting broad maintenance of memory. A small fraction of clonotypes appeared in both the CD4 and CD8 compartments, likely as a result of convergent recombination. Compared with the primary T-cell response, the secondary T-cell response was weaker but faster, peaking on day 5 rather than day 15. Because only a couple of donors were included in the study, the extent to which the findings can be generalized is limited. FACS-sorted repertoires could contain abundant contaminating clonotypes from the bulk population, so computational filtering was required.

This TCR was sampled from a man younger than 35 who received the YFV17D yellow fever vaccine. Sequencing was performed on PBMCs, taken about 49 days after the first yellow fever vaccination.

The DNA reads TGTGCCAGTAAACACAGGTCCCAGACCAGGAACACTGAAGCTTTCTTT. It is translated as CASKHRSQTRNTEAFF. The rearranged segments are TRBV19 and TRBJ1-1; a tentative D match to TRBD1 spans 5 bases. Its CDR3 holds 16 amino acids, cysteine through phenylalanine. Of the read, only the CDR3 DNA is kept; its 48 bases are in frame from base 1. V is cut by 7 bases and J by 1 base, and the space between the germline ends is 19 bases. The CDR1 and CDR2 encoded by the germline V gene (reference sequence) are LNHDA and SQIVND.